This T cell receptor (beta chain) emerged from a study of graft-versus-host responses after intestinal transplantation. Libraries were prepared by immunoSEQ multiplex PCR; TCRdb keeps only in-frame clonotypes and omits some of them. The sample has under 95,000 clones, around 90% seen once. In its sample, this clone was seen a few times. Its antigen is unknown. Germline loops: CDR1 MNHNS, CDR2 SASEGT. The CDR3 contains 14 residues. Germline trimming cut 2 bases from V and 8 bases from J; bases unmatched to any gene: 6. The genes are TRBV6-1 and TRBJ1-2, with TRBD1 identical over 9 bases. The source of this sequence is a human donor who was the organ donor for an intestinal transplant. The specimen comprised unstimulated CD4+ T cells sorted from spleen or lymph node cells, sampled before transplant. CDR3 nucleotide sequence: TGTGCCAGCAGTGAACTGCTGACAGGGGGAGGCTACACCTTC. It is translated as CASSELLTGGGYTF.